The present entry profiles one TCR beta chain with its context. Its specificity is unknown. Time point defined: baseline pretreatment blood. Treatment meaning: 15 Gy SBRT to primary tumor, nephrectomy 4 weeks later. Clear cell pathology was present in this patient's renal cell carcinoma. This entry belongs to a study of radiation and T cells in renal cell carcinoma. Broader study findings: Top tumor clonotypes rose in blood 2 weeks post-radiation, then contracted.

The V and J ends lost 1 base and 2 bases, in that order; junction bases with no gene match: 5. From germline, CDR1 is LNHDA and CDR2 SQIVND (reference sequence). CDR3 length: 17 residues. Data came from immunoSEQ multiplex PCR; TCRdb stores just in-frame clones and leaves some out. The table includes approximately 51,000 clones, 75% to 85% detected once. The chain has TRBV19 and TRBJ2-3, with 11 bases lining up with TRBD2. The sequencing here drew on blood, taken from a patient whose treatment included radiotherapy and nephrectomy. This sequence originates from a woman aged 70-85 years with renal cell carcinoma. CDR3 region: CASSIALTSGNTDTQYF. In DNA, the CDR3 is TGTGCCAGTAGTATAGCCCTGACTAGCGGGAACACAGATACGCAGTATTTT.